Listed below are T cell receptor beta chains from one sample, sequenced in a study of T cell repertoires in cytomegalovirus infection. Via MiXCR, TCRdb re-called the reads, giving one row per CDR3 protein. The data hold 200,000 to 250,000 distinct CDR3 sequences, with 6.5% observed a single time. Sequencing input: PBMCs. The receptor source for this set is a human donor in good health (CMV status not recorded). Some clones in this sample may be carry-over from other donors' samples. CDR3s include the opening cysteine and the closing phenylalanine or tryptophan. A D gene is named only where the DNA matches it firmly. Clone size is shown for a subset of rows, as once, few, many or a class of expanded clone.

clone size	V gene	J gene	D gene	CDR3 protein	CDR3 DNA
many	TRBV7-2	TRBJ1-4	NA	CASSHPRGLPNEKLFF	TGTGCCAGCAGCCACCCCCGAGGGCTACCGAATGAAAAACTGTTTTTT
many	TRBV9	TRBJ2-4	NA	CASSETGTPKNIQYF	TGTGCCAGCAGCGAGACCGGGACACCGAAAAACATTCAGTACTTC
many	TRBV30	TRBJ1-1	NA	CAWSVYKDTEAFF	TGTGCCTGGAGTGTATATAAGGATACTGAAGCTTTCTTT
many	TRBV6-2/TRBV6-3	TRBJ2-5	NA	CASSYTGLVQETQYF	TGTGCCAGCAGTTACACAGGGCTTGTTCAAGAGACCCAGTACTTC
many	TRBV6-6	TRBJ1-2	TRBD1	CASSYSHPGQGMKYGYTF	TGTGCCAGCAGTTATTCCCATCCGGGACAGGGGATGAAGTATGGCTACACCTTC
many	TRBV15	TRBJ2-1	TRBD2	CATSHPTSGSNNEQFF	TGTGCCACCAGCCACCCGACTAGCGGGAGCAACAATGAGCAGTTCTTC
many	TRBV11-2	TRBJ2-6	NA	CASSIVVSGANVLTF	TGTGCCAGCAGCATAGTGGTCTCTGGGGCCAACGTCCTGACTTTC
many	TRBV4-2	TRBJ1-1	NA	CASRPIPSTPNTEAFF	TGTGCCAGCAGACCAATCCCGAGTACTCCAAACACTGAAGCTTTCTTT
many	TRBV7-2	TRBJ1-5	NA	CASSSLTGTLNQPQHF	TGTGCCAGCAGCTCGTTGACAGGTACCCTCAATCAGCCCCAGCATTTT
many	TRBV7-2	TRBJ1-2	NA	CASSPGDGYTF	TGTGCCAGCAGCCCAGGTGATGGCTACACCTTC
many	TRBV15	TRBJ1-1	TRBD1	CATLNRGVNTEAFF	TGTGCCACCCTAAACAGGGGAGTCAACACTGAAGCTTTCTTT
many	TRBV4-2	TRBJ1-5	NA	CASSQDAPQGNQPQHF	TGTGCCAGCAGCCAAGACGCACCCCAGGGGAATCAGCCCCAGCATTTT
many	TRBV12-3/TRBV12-4	TRBJ2-1	NA	CASGSQGAANEQFF	TGTGCCAGCGGTAGTCAAGGGGCAGCCAATGAGCAGTTCTTC
many	TRBV20-1	TRBJ2-2	NA	CSARDDLNTGELFF	TGCAGTGCTAGAGATGATTTGAACACCGGGGAGCTGTTTTTT
few	TRBV28	TRBJ1-1	TRBD1	CASSSTGAGEAFF	TGTGCCAGCAGTTCCACAGGGGCTGGAGAAGCTTTCTTT
few	TRBV7-9	TRBJ2-6	NA	CASSSTGSPGANVLTF	TGTGCCAGCAGCTCAACAGGGAGTCCTGGGGCCAACGTCCTGACTTTC
many	TRBV6-2/TRBV6-3	TRBJ1-5	NA	CASSFDRWGSQHF	TGTGCCAGCAGTTTTGATCGGTGGGGGTCCCAGCATTTT
few	TRBV2	TRBJ1-1	NA	CASKIRQGRETEAFF	TGTGCCAGCAAGATTCGCCAGGGAAGAGAGACTGAAGCTTTCTTT
many	TRBV6-2/TRBV6-3	TRBJ1-1	TRBD1	CASRRTGRNTEAFF	TGTGCCAGCAGACGGACAGGGCGTAACACTGAAGCTTTCTTT
many	TRBV20-1	TRBJ1-1	NA	CSGEGFRNTEAFF	TGCAGTGGTGAGGGGTTTAGGAACACTGAAGCTTTCTTT
few	TRBV9	TRBJ2-3	NA	CASSVGLPTDTQYF	TGTGCCAGCAGCGTAGGGCTTCCCACAGATACGCAGTATTTT
many	TRBV6-6	TRBJ2-4	NA	CASSYPGQENIQYF	TGTGCCAGCAGTTACCCGGGACAAGAAAACATTCAGTACTTC
many	TRBV28	TRBJ1-6	NA	CASTLRQEPYNSPLHF	TGTGCCAGCACCTTAAGACAGGAGCCTTATAATTCACCCCTCCACTTT
many	TRBV2	TRBJ2-4	NA	CASRPTALAKNIQYF	TGTGCCAGCAGACCCACAGCCCTAGCCAAAAACATTCAGTACTTC
many	TRBV28	TRBJ1-5	TRBD1	CASTVGGTGGIQPQHF	TGTGCCAGCACCGTGGGGGGGACAGGGGGCATCCAGCCCCAGCATTTT
many	TRBV12-3/TRBV12-4	TRBJ2-3	TRBD2	CASSGTSVGTDTQYF	TGTGCCAGCAGTGGGACTAGCGTCGGCACAGATACGCAGTATTTT
few	TRBV20-1	TRBJ2-5	TRBD1	CSARSGGETQYF	TGCAGTGCTAGGTCAGGGGGAGAGACCCAGTACTTC
many	TRBV7-9	TRBJ2-1	TRBD1	CASSLGVSGQGWEQFF	TGTGCCAGCAGCTTAGGGGTCTCCGGACAGGGTTGGGAGCAGTTCTTC
many	TRBV7-9	TRBJ2-1	NA	CASSSQYNEQFF	TGTGCCAGCAGCTCCCAGTACAATGAGCAGTTCTTC
many	TRBV30	TRBJ2-7	NA	CAWSPPGRYEQYF	TGTGCCTGGAGTCCCCCTGGGCGCTACGAGCAGTACTTC
many	TRBV19	TRBJ2-1	NA	CASRGRADEQFF	TGTGCCAGTAGGGGACGCGCCGATGAGCAGTTCTTC
many	TRBV28	TRBJ2-2	NA	CATWGAGLTGELFF	TGTGCCACCTGGGGGGCAGGCCTCACCGGGGAGCTGTTTTTT
NA	TRBV2	TRBJ2-3	TRBD2	CASRARGGTDTQYF	TGTGCCAGCCGGGCCCGGGGGGGCACAGATACGCAGTATTTT
NA	TRBV9	TRBJ2-1	TRBD2	CASSVVIAGINEQFF	TGTGCCAGCAGCGTAGTAATAGCGGGGATCAATGAGCAGTTCTTC
many	TRBV7-2	TRBJ2-7	NA	CASSPNPSNEQYF	TGTGCCAGCAGCCCCAACCCCTCGAACGAGCAGTACTTC
many	TRBV20-1	TRBJ2-5	NA	CSARRGRLMETQYF	TGCAGTGCCAGACGGGGCAGGTTAATGGAGACCCAGTACTTC
NA	TRBV28	TRBJ2-7	NA	CASSPGTIENYEQYF	TGTGCCAGCAGCCCGGGGACCATCGAGAACTACGAGCAGTACTTC
many	TRBV29-1	TRBJ2-1	TRBD1	CSVGNRGRYNEQFF	TGCAGCGTTGGAAACAGGGGGCGTTACAATGAGCAGTTCTTC
NA	TRBV7-9	TRBJ2-7	NA	CASSPPSLYEQYF	TGTGCCAGCAGTCCTCCGTCCCTCTACGAGCAGTACTTC
few	TRBV20-1	TRBJ2-3	NA	CSAPRDGTDTQYF	TGCAGTGCTCCCAGGGACGGCACAGATACGCAGTATTTT
many	TRBV7-2	TRBJ1-2	NA	CASSSIGHGYGYTF	TGTGCCAGCAGCTCCATAGGACATGGCTATGGCTACACCTTC